This is a list of T cell receptor beta chains from one sample in a study of blood T cell repertoires in COVID-19. Assay: immunoSEQ multiplex PCR; the TCRdb copy retains only in-frame clones and omits some. The sample gives 180,000 or so clones, 60% to 80% of which show up once; roughly 14% is in the top ten. Sequences were obtained from PBMCs or T cells enriched from blood (not recorded which). These receptors were obtained from a man aged 55 to 70 who had been exposed to COVID-19. CDR3s include the opening cysteine and the closing phenylalanine or tryptophan. Fields, in order: D gene, J gene, V gene, CDR3 protein. The D gene is left open where the match is weak.

TRBD1,TRBJ2-2,TRBV30,CAWRSPGTDTGELFF
TRBD2,TRBJ2-7,TRBV4-1,CASSQEKAGAAYEQYF
NA,TRBJ1-3,TRBV9,CASSATRIGSSGNTIYF
TRBD1,TRBJ1-4,TRBV2,CAITQGTNEKLFF
TRBD2,TRBJ2-5,TRBV7-6,CASSSLAGVGETQYF
TRBD1,TRBJ2-1,TRBV19,CASRGAGQGKHEQFF
NA,TRBJ2-7,TRBV3-1/TRBV3-2,CASSPRAGYEQYF
NA,TRBJ1-3,TRBV10-2,CASSEPRTGDTGNTIYF
TRBD2,TRBJ2-1,TRBV7-9,CASSSLEGDSGPSYNEQFF
TRBD2,TRBJ2-1,TRBV7-3,CASSLRAGGPNNEQFF
NA,TRBJ1-2,TRBV18,CASSPTGPGDGYTF
TRBD1,TRBJ2-5,TRBV27,CASSPRDRMNQETQYF
NA,TRBJ1-5,TRBV7-8,CASSLAQGSQPQHF
NA,TRBJ2-1,TRBV9,CASSAGQREYNEQFF
NA,TRBJ1-5,TRBV5-4,CASSLGGGSNQPQHF
TRBD1,TRBJ2-1,TRBV7-3,CASSLSPGQGDNEQFF
TRBD1,TRBJ1-5,TRBV24-1,CATHHGLFGTGRNQPQHF
TRBD1,TRBJ1-6,TRBV30,CAWSVGTGVSPLHF
NA,TRBJ1-5,TRBV6-6,CASSRNPGGVSNQPQHF
TRBD2,TRBJ2-7,TRBV25-1,CASSEYLREVKEQYF
TRBD1,TRBJ1-3,TRBV5-4,CASSPPGTGGSGNTIYF
NA,TRBJ2-1,TRBV11-1,CASTQVGSSYNEQFF
TRBD1,TRBJ1-2,TRBV5-1,CASSLDDRGNYGYTF
TRBD1,TRBJ2-7,TRBV27,CASSAYRGLYEQYF
TRBD2,TRBJ2-1,TRBV12-5,CASGLVRVLGSGVYNEQFF
TRBD2,TRBJ2-3,TRBV18,CASSPAGGIGDTQYF
NA,TRBJ2-2,TRBV12-3/TRBV12-4,CASSLLQAGELFF
NA,TRBJ2-1,TRBV21-1,CASSTNRVVNEQFF